Presented here are 11 T cell receptor beta chains from one specimen sequenced in a study of blood T cell repertoires in COVID-19. Profiled with immunoSEQ multiplex PCR; TCRdb holds only in-frame clones, not every one. The data show about 290,000 clones, roughly 90% seen once. The sequenced material came from peripheral blood. These receptors came from a woman aged 25-40 years with COVID-19, enrolled during active disease.

In nucleotides, the CDR3 is TGTGCCAGCAGCTTAGCCGACAGGGTGAATTCACCCCTCCACTTT. Amino acids: CASSLADRVNSPLHF. The V and J genes are TRBV7-9 and TRBJ1-6; TRBD1 aligns across 7 bases. In germline, CDR1 is SEHNR, CDR2 FQNEAQ (reference sequence). Trimming removed 0 bases from V and 7 bases from J; junction bases left unmatched: 3. This CDR3 is built from 15 residues. The variable domain in full, with the rest retrieved from reference TRBV7-9 and TRBJ1-6, is DTGVSQNPRHKITKRGQNVTFRCDPISEHNRLYWYRQTLGQGPEFLTYFQNEAQLEKSRLLSDRFSAERPKGSFSTLEIQRTEQGDSAMYLCASSLADRVNSPLHFGNGTRLTVT.

This chain joins TRBV5-6 and TRBJ1-1; D is undetermined. CDR1 and CDR2 (germline): SGHDT, YYEEEE. Trimming removed 2 bases at V and 5 bases at J, with 16 bases between. This CDR3 is 15 amino acids long. The DNA for the CDR3 is TGTGCCAGCAGCTTTTACAGTCGGTTTTTAACTGAAGCTTTCTTT. This gives the protein CASSFYSRFLTEAFF.

The rearrangement links TRBV5-6 to TRBJ1-2; 7 positions match TRBD1. Germline V gene lookup returns CDR1 SGHDT and CDR2 YYEEEE. V shed 0 bases and J 6 bases; nucleotides not matched to a gene: 2. This CDR3 is built from 13 residues. The CDR3 loop is CASSLDRGHGYTF. For the CDR3, the DNA is TGTGCCAGCAGCTTGGACAGGGGCCATGGCTACACCTTC. Using reference TRBV5-6 and TRBJ1-2 for the parts outside the CDR3, the full variable domain is DAGVTQSPTHLIKTRGQQVTLRCSPKSGHDTVSWYQQALGQGPQFIFQYYEEEERQRGNFPDRFSGHQFPNYSSELNVNALLLGDSALYLCASSLDRGHGYTFGSGTRLTVV.

This clone turned up a few times. The rearrangement links TRBV5-1 to TRBJ2-3, with unresolved D. Trimming removed 1 base at V and 1 base at J, with 10 bases between. The germline gives CDR1 SGHRS, CDR2 YFSETQ. This CDR3 has 15 residues. The CDR3 DNA follows: TGCGCCAGCAGCTTGCTCGATGGGCGCACAGATACGCAGTATTTT. As protein: CASSLLDGRTDTQYF.

V gene TRBV6-6 combines with J gene TRBJ2-3, with D perhaps TRBD2 (6 bases). Germline CDR1 MNHNY, CDR2 SVGAGI (reference sequence). The CDR3 contains 15 residues. Trimming took 1 base from V and 4 from J, leaving 12 bases between them. CDR3 residues: CASSYLTRGADTQYF. The CDR3 DNA follows: TGTGCCAGCAGTTACTTGACTAGAGGCGCAGATACGCAGTATTTT.

The genes are TRBV5-1 and TRBJ1-1; no clear D gene. Trimming took off 4 bases at V and 7 bases at J, with 17 bases between the two ends. Germline V gene sequence: CDR1 SGHRS, CDR2 YFSETQ. This CDR3 has 14 residues. The CDR3 sequence is CASSLTGDRSEAFF. CDR3 DNA: TGCGCCAGCAGCCTAACCGGGGATCGGAGTGAAGCTTTCTTT.

This sequence joins TRBV10-1 and TRBJ1-1, with 8 bases identical to TRBD1. V gave up 4 bases and J gave up 5 bases; unmatched junction bases: 3. The germline gives CDR1 WNHNN, CDR2 SYGVQD (reference sequence). The CDR3 loop spans 13 amino acids. The DNA of the CDR3 is TGCGCCAGCAGTGGACAGGGGTGGACTGAAGCTTTCTTT. Residues: CASSGQGWTEAFF.

This clone was detected only once. The chain links TRBV7-9 to TRBJ2-1; 11 nucleotides line up with TRBD2. V lost 7 bases, J lost 7 bases, and 6 bases stayed unmatched. The CDR3 has 14 residues. Germline V lookup: CDR1 SEHNR, CDR2 FQNEAQ (reference sequence). CDR3 coding DNA: TGTGCCAGCAACCCGGGACTAGCGGTAAATGAGCAGTTCTTC. Its protein is CASNPGLAVNEQFF.

The chain carries TRBV6-5 and TRBJ1-4; TRBD1 is a possible D gene (5 bases). Trimming took off 8 bases at V and 8 bases at J, with 21 bases between the two ends. Germline V CDR1 and CDR2: MNHEY, SVGAGI. There are 15 residues in the CDR3. CDR3 coding DNA: TGTGCCAGCCAATTACATATGGGGGGAAAAGAAAAACTGTTTTTT. Protein: CASQLHMGGKEKLFF.

The genes are TRBV19 and TRBJ2-1, with TRBD2 identical over 12 bases. Trimming took 3 bases from V and 9 from J; bases not matched to a gene: 9. The CDR3 is 16 amino acids. CDR1 LNHDA and CDR2 SQIVND come from the germline V gene (reference sequence). The chain's CDR3 is CASSMRLAGGSLEQFF. For the CDR3, the DNA is TGTGCCAGTAGTATGCGGCTAGCGGGGGGGTCCCTTGAGCAGTTCTTC.

This clone was detected once. J is TRBJ2-7 and V is TRBV27, with TRBD1 matching 7 bases. Germline CDR1 reads MNHEY; CDR2 reads SMNVEV (reference sequence). V lost 8 bases to trimming and J lost 4 bases; unmatched junction nucleotides: 14. The length of the CDR3 is 15 residues. The CDR3 spells CASSGYGVRGYEQYF. The CDR3 DNA reads as TGTGCCAGCTCAGGTTACGGGGTCAGGGGGTACGAGCAGTACTTC.